Listed below are T cell receptor beta chains from one sample, sequenced in a study of cytomegalovirus exposure and HLA in healthy donors. Assay: immunoSEQ multiplex PCR; the TCRdb copy retains only in-frame clones and omits some. The table has around 20,000 clones, under 80% seen once. The source material was PBMCs. These receptors were obtained from a man aged 18 to 30 in good health and CMV-seronegative. Both conserved end residues are part of each CDR3. A D gene is named only where the DNA matches it firmly. Clone size is given for some rows only: seen once, a few or many times, or a class if the clone is expanded.

j_gene: TRBJ2-4; v_gene: TRBV5-6; abundance: NA; d_gene: TRBD1; len: 13; CDR3nt: TGTGCCAGCAGCCCTCCGGGACAGGGGAAAAGTGACTTC; CDR3aa: CASSPPGQGKSDF
j_gene: TRBJ2-5; v_gene: TRBV6-1; abundance: NA; d_gene: TRBD1; len: 13; CDR3nt: TGTGCCAGCAGCGGGACAGTCCAAGAGACCCAGTACTTC; CDR3aa: CASSGTVQETQYF
j_gene: TRBJ1-1; v_gene: TRBV30; abundance: NA; d_gene: NA; len: 13; CDR3nt: TGTGCCTGGAGTTTCAGGATGAACACTGAAGCTTTCTTT; CDR3aa: CAWSFRMNTEAFF
j_gene: TRBJ1-2; v_gene: TRBV25-1; abundance: NA; d_gene: NA; len: 13; CDR3nt: TGTGCCAGCAGTGTTGGACACCCCTATGGCTACACCTTC; CDR3aa: CASSVGHPYGYTF
j_gene: TRBJ2-1; v_gene: TRBV9; abundance: NA; d_gene: TRBD2; len: 15; CDR3nt: TGTGCCAGCAGCGTAGAACTAGCGGGTAACAATGAGCAGTTCTTC; CDR3aa: CASSVELAGNNEQFF
j_gene: TRBJ2-1; v_gene: TRBV5-1; abundance: NA; d_gene: TRBD2; len: 14; CDR3nt: TGCGCCAGCAGCTTGGCCGGGACTAGTTATGAGCAGTTCTTC; CDR3aa: CASSLAGTSYEQFF
j_gene: TRBJ2-7; v_gene: TRBV7-9; abundance: NA; d_gene: TRBD2; len: 13; CDR3nt: TGTGCCAGCAGCCGGACTAGCGCCTACGAGCAGTACTTC; CDR3aa: CASSRTSAYEQYF
j_gene: TRBJ1-5; v_gene: TRBV2; abundance: NA; d_gene: TRBD1; len: 15; CDR3nt: TGTGCCAGCAGCGACAGGGGGGCTAGCAATCAGCCCCAGCATTTT; CDR3aa: CASSDRGASNQPQHF
j_gene: TRBJ1-2; v_gene: TRBV6-5; abundance: NA; d_gene: TRBD1; len: 15; CDR3nt: TGTGCCAGCAGATTTGCGGGACAGGGAAACTATGGCTACACCTTC; CDR3aa: CASRFAGQGNYGYTF
j_gene: TRBJ2-2; v_gene: TRBV25-1; abundance: few; d_gene: TRBD2; len: 18; CDR3nt: TGTGCCAGCAGTTCCCACAGCGGGACTAGCGGGAAGCCCGGGGAGCTGTTTTTT; CDR3aa: CASSSHSGTSGKPGELFF
j_gene: TRBJ2-1; v_gene: TRBV5-1; abundance: NA; d_gene: NA; len: 13; CDR3nt: TGCGCCAGCAGCCTGGGATCAGGCAATGAGCAGTTCTTC; CDR3aa: CASSLGSGNEQFF
j_gene: TRBJ1-1; v_gene: TRBV5-8; abundance: NA; d_gene: NA; len: 13; CDR3nt: TGTGCCAGCAGCTGGGGGAGGGCCACTGAAGCTTTCTTT; CDR3aa: CASSWGRATEAFF
j_gene: TRBJ2-1; v_gene: TRBV19; abundance: NA; d_gene: NA; len: 13; CDR3nt: TGTGCCAGTAGTAAACGTTCTAGCGATGAGCAGTTCTTC; CDR3aa: CASSKRSSDEQFF
j_gene: TRBJ2-7; v_gene: TRBV13; abundance: NA; d_gene: NA; len: 14; CDR3nt: TGTGCCAGCAGCTTAGTAGGGGGATCCTACGAGCAGTACTTC; CDR3aa: CASSLVGGSYEQYF
j_gene: TRBJ1-4; v_gene: TRBV30; abundance: NA; d_gene: NA; len: 14; CDR3nt: TGTGCCTGTACGAAGGGGGCAACTAATGAAAAACTGTTTTTT; CDR3aa: CACTKGATNEKLFF
j_gene: TRBJ1-4; v_gene: TRBV30; abundance: few; d_gene: NA; len: 17; CDR3nt: TGTGCCTGGAGCAGGGGCGCTATAGTGGCAACTAATGAAAAACTGTTTTTT; CDR3aa: CAWSRGAIVATNEKLFF
j_gene: TRBJ1-4; v_gene: TRBV6-7; abundance: NA; d_gene: NA; len: 14; CDR3nt: TGTGCCAGCAGCCGGACAGAATCCAATGAAAAACTGTTTTTT; CDR3aa: CASSRTESNEKLFF
j_gene: TRBJ2-7; v_gene: TRBV30; abundance: NA; d_gene: NA; len: 11; CDR3nt: TGTGCCTGGAGTGACAGGTACGAGCAGTACTTC; CDR3aa: CAWSDRYEQYF
j_gene: TRBJ1-2; v_gene: TRBV30; abundance: NA; d_gene: TRBD1; len: 14; CDR3nt: TGTGCCTGGAGAGCCGGGACAGCTATGCGAGGCTACACCTTC; CDR3aa: CAWRAGTAMRGYTF
j_gene: TRBJ2-2; v_gene: TRBV12-5; abundance: NA; d_gene: TRBD1; len: 16; CDR3nt: TGTGCTAGTGGTTTGGTCGGGACAGGGCTCGCCGGGGAGCTGTTTTTT; CDR3aa: CASGLVGTGLAGELFF
j_gene: TRBJ1-2; v_gene: TRBV30; abundance: NA; d_gene: NA; len: 13; CDR3nt: TGTGCCTGGGGCCCCAGGGGCCAAGGGGGCTACACCTTC; CDR3aa: CAWGPRGQGGYTF
j_gene: TRBJ2-7; v_gene: TRBV30; abundance: NA; d_gene: TRBD1; len: 14; CDR3nt: TGTGCCTGGAGAGCGACAGGGGTACTCAGGGAGCAGTACTTC; CDR3aa: CAWRATGVLREQYF
j_gene: TRBJ1-5; v_gene: TRBV2; abundance: NA; d_gene: TRBD1; len: 17; CDR3nt: TGTGCCAGCAATCCGGGACAGGCTATTGTAAGGGGTCAGCCCCAGCATTTT; CDR3aa: CASNPGQAIVRGQPQHF
j_gene: TRBJ2-5; v_gene: TRBV5-4; abundance: NA; d_gene: NA; len: 14; CDR3nt: TGTGCCAGCAGCCTCCGGGACACCAAAGAGACCCAGTACTTC; CDR3aa: CASSLRDTKETQYF
j_gene: TRBJ1-1; v_gene: TRBV2; abundance: NA; d_gene: TRBD1; len: 12; CDR3nt: TGTGCCAGCAGTGCCGACAGGGATGAAGCTTTCTTT; CDR3aa: CASSADRDEAFF
j_gene: TRBJ2-7; v_gene: TRBV10-2; abundance: NA; d_gene: NA; len: 12; CDR3nt: TGCGCCAGCAGTGAGTTAGCCTACGAGCAGTACTTC; CDR3aa: CASSELAYEQYF
j_gene: TRBJ2-3; v_gene: TRBV30; abundance: NA; d_gene: TRBD2; len: 17; CDR3nt: TGTGCCTGGAGTGTACGTCGAACTAGCGGGACCACAGATACGCAGTATTTT; CDR3aa: CAWSVRRTSGTTDTQYF
j_gene: TRBJ2-7; v_gene: TRBV7-9; abundance: NA; d_gene: TRBD1; len: 15; CDR3nt: TGTGCCAGCAGCTTAGGGGTGACAGGGAAGGCCGAGCAGTACTTC; CDR3aa: CASSLGVTGKAEQYF
j_gene: TRBJ2-7; v_gene: TRBV29-1; abundance: NA; d_gene: TRBD2; len: 13; CDR3nt: TGCAGCGTTTTGGAGCGGGAGCCCTACGAGCAGTACTTC; CDR3aa: CSVLEREPYEQYF
j_gene: TRBJ2-3; v_gene: TRBV29-1; abundance: NA; d_gene: NA; len: 12; CDR3nt: TGCAGCGGGAGGGCCGGTGAAGATACGCAGTATTTT; CDR3aa: CSGRAGEDTQYF
j_gene: TRBJ1-3; v_gene: TRBV5-4; abundance: NA; d_gene: NA; len: 15; CDR3nt: TGTGCCAGCAGCAGCAGGGCGGACTCTGGAAACACCATATATTTT; CDR3aa: CASSSRADSGNTIYF
j_gene: TRBJ1-1; v_gene: TRBV7-3; abundance: NA; d_gene: NA; len: 13; CDR3nt: TGTGCCAGCAGCTTAAGACAGAGCACTGAAGCTTTCTTT; CDR3aa: CASSLRQSTEAFF
j_gene: TRBJ2-7; v_gene: TRBV30; abundance: NA; d_gene: TRBD1; len: 11; CDR3nt: TGTGCCTGGAGCGACAGGGTTGAGCAGTACTTC; CDR3aa: CAWSDRVEQYF
j_gene: TRBJ1-1; v_gene: TRBV30; abundance: few; d_gene: NA; len: 12; CDR3nt: TGTGCCTGGAGCCAATTGGCTACTGAAGCTTTCTTT; CDR3aa: CAWSQLATEAFF
j_gene: TRBJ2-1; v_gene: TRBV6-5; abundance: NA; d_gene: NA; len: 15; CDR3nt: TGTGCCAGCACTCCAGACATGGCGCGGGACAATGAGCAGTTCTTC; CDR3aa: CASTPDMARDNEQFF
j_gene: TRBJ1-2; v_gene: TRBV6-1; abundance: few; d_gene: NA; len: 12; CDR3nt: TGTGCCAGCAGGGCGGTTCCGACCCGCTACACCTTC; CDR3aa: CASRAVPTRYTF
j_gene: TRBJ1-2; v_gene: TRBV30; abundance: NA; d_gene: NA; len: 12; CDR3nt: TGTGCCTGGAGTTCAGGGAACTATGGCTACACCTTC; CDR3aa: CAWSSGNYGYTF
j_gene: TRBJ2-1; v_gene: TRBV14; abundance: few; d_gene: TRBD1; len: 15; CDR3nt: TGTGCCAGCAGGCAACAGACAGGGAAATACAATGAGCAGTTCTTC; CDR3aa: CASRQQTGKYNEQFF
j_gene: TRBJ2-7; v_gene: TRBV5-1; abundance: NA; d_gene: TRBD2; len: 15; CDR3nt: TGCGCCAGCAGCGCCGGGACTAGCCGAGCCTACGAGCAGTACTTC; CDR3aa: CASSAGTSRAYEQYF
j_gene: TRBJ2-7; v_gene: TRBV6-1; abundance: NA; d_gene: TRBD2; len: 15; CDR3nt: TGTGCCAGCAGGGGACTAGCGGGAGGGCCCCACGAGCAGTACTTC; CDR3aa: CASRGLAGGPHEQYF
j_gene: TRBJ1-5; v_gene: TRBV30; abundance: NA; d_gene: TRBD1; len: 14; CDR3nt: TGTGCCTGGAGTGTACGACAGGGGTATCAGCCCCAGCATTTT; CDR3aa: CAWSVRQGYQPQHF
j_gene: TRBJ1-5; v_gene: TRBV30; abundance: NA; d_gene: NA; len: 13; CDR3nt: TGTGCCTGGAGTGTAAGCCGCAATCAGCCCCAGCATTTT; CDR3aa: CAWSVSRNQPQHF
j_gene: TRBJ2-5; v_gene: TRBV15; abundance: NA; d_gene: NA; len: 14; CDR3nt: TGTGCCACCAGCCCCTCAGAGGGTCGAGAGACCCAGTACTTC; CDR3aa: CATSPSEGRETQYF
j_gene: TRBJ1-1; v_gene: TRBV7-9; abundance: once; d_gene: NA; len: 16; CDR3nt: TGTGCCAGCAGCCCCTTGGCGTTAATGGGGGGCACTGAAGCTTTCTTT; CDR3aa: CASSPLALMGGTEAFF
j_gene: TRBJ2-3; v_gene: TRBV5-1; abundance: once; d_gene: TRBD1; len: 16; CDR3nt: TGCGCCAGCAGCTTGGTCGACAGGGCGGGCACAGATACGCAGTATTTT; CDR3aa: CASSLVDRAGTDTQYF
j_gene: TRBJ2-7; v_gene: TRBV29-1; abundance: NA; d_gene: NA; len: 14; CDR3nt: TGCAGCGTTGCGGTAAAGGGCACAGGGCTCGAGCAGTACTTC; CDR3aa: CSVAVKGTGLEQYF
j_gene: TRBJ2-1; v_gene: TRBV6-6; abundance: few; d_gene: NA; len: 13; CDR3nt: TGTGCCAGCAGTTGGGTAGGGAGCAATGAGCAGTTCTTC; CDR3aa: CASSWVGSNEQFF
j_gene: TRBJ1-2; v_gene: TRBV6-1; abundance: NA; d_gene: NA; len: 11; CDR3nt: TGTGCCAGCAGTGAAACGGGTGGCTACACCTTC; CDR3aa: CASSETGGYTF
j_gene: TRBJ2-3; v_gene: TRBV25-1; abundance: NA; d_gene: TRBD2; len: 15; CDR3nt: TGTGCCAGCAGTGAATCACGGGGGGGCACAGATACGCAGTATTTT; CDR3aa: CASSESRGGTDTQYF
j_gene: TRBJ2-5; v_gene: TRBV18; abundance: NA; d_gene: TRBD1; len: 15; CDR3nt: TGTGCCAGCGCCCCTTCCAGGGGGCATCAAGAGACCCAGTACTTC; CDR3aa: CASAPSRGHQETQYF
j_gene: TRBJ1-6; v_gene: TRBV6-5; abundance: NA; d_gene: NA; len: 12; CDR3nt: TGTGCCAGCAGTTTGGCTGATTCACCCCTCCACTTT; CDR3aa: CASSLADSPLHF
j_gene: TRBJ2-7; v_gene: TRBV30; abundance: once; d_gene: TRBD2; len: 13; CDR3nt: TGTGCCTGGACCGTGACGGGGGGCTACGAGCAGTACTTC; CDR3aa: CAWTVTGGYEQYF
j_gene: TRBJ1-5; v_gene: TRBV19; abundance: NA; d_gene: TRBD1; len: 13; CDR3nt: TGTGCCAGTAGTGTAACAGGGGATCAGCCCCAGCATTTT; CDR3aa: CASSVTGDQPQHF
j_gene: TRBJ1-6; v_gene: TRBV30; abundance: NA; d_gene: NA; len: 10; CDR3nt: TGTGCCTGGAGCTCTCCGGCCCTCCACTTT; CDR3aa: CAWSSPALHF
j_gene: TRBJ1-2; v_gene: TRBV5-1; abundance: few; d_gene: NA; len: 14; CDR3nt: TGCGCCAGCACCAGGGAGGCCTCAAGCGATGGCTACACCTTC; CDR3aa: CASTREASSDGYTF
j_gene: TRBJ2-5; v_gene: TRBV30; abundance: NA; d_gene: NA; len: 14; CDR3nt: TGTGCCTGGAGTGGGTCGCGCGGGAAAGAGACCCAGTACTTC; CDR3aa: CAWSGSRGKETQYF
j_gene: TRBJ1-5; v_gene: TRBV6-1; abundance: NA; d_gene: NA; len: 13; CDR3nt: TGTGCCAGCAGTGAAAATACTAATCAGCCCCAGCATTTT; CDR3aa: CASSENTNQPQHF
j_gene: TRBJ1-5; v_gene: TRBV6-5; abundance: NA; d_gene: NA; len: 14; CDR3nt: TGTGCCAGCAGTTACGATAGGGGGGGCCAGCCCCAGCATTTT; CDR3aa: CASSYDRGGQPQHF
j_gene: TRBJ1-6; v_gene: TRBV18; abundance: few; d_gene: NA; len: 15; CDR3nt: TGTGCCAGCTCACGTACAGCCACCTCCAATTCACCCCTCCACTTT; CDR3aa: CASSRTATSNSPLHF